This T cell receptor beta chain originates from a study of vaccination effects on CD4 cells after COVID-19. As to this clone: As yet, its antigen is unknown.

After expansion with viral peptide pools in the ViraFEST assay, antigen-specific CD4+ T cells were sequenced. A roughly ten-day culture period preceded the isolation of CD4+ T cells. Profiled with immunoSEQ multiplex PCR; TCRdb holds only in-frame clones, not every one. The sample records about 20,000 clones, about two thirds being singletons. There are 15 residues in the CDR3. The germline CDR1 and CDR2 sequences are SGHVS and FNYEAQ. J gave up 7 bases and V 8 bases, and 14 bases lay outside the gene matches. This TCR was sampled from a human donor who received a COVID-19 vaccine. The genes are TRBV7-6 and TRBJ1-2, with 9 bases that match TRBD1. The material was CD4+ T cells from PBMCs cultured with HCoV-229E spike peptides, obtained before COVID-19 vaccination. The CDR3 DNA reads TGTGCCAGCGGACTTAAGCCGGGACAGGGTTTTGGCTACACCTTC. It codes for CASGLKPGQGFGYTF.